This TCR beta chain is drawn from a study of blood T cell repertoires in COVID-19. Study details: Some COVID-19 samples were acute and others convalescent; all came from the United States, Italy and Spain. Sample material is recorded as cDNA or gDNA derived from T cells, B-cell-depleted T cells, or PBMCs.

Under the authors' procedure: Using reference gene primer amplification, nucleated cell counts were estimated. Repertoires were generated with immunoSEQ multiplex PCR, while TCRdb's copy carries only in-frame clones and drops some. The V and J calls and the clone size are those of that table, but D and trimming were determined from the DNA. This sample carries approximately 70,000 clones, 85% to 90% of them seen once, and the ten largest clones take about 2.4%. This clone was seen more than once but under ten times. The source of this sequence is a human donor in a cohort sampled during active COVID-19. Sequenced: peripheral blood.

CDR3 DNA: TGCGCCAGCATTAACTTCTGGGCTAGCGGGGGGGCAATATACAATGAGCAGTTCTTC. It codes for CASINFWASGGAIYNEQFF. V and J are TRBV10-2 and TRBJ2-1; 12 bases are shared with TRBD2. The germline V gene has CDR1 WSHSY and CDR2 SAAADI. V dropped 7 bases and J dropped 4; count of bases not matched to a gene: 17. The CDR3 has 19 residues.